This TCR beta chain appears in the sequencing data of a study of memory CD4+ T cells and cytomegalovirus serostatus. Single viable CD3+CD4+CD8-CD45RO+ cells were sorted as the memory CD4+ T cells. A remark on this clone: What it recognizes is unknown.

The data were produced by immunoSEQ multiplex PCR, yet TCRdb's version contains in-frame clones alone and is incomplete. The table lists 40,000 to 50,000 clones, 76% of them singletons. The study, taken as a whole, reports: About two fifths of the roughly 160 known CMV-associated TCRbeta sequences appeared in CD4+ memory.

The source is an adult in good health and CMV-seronegative. Sequencing was performed on memory CD4+ T cells from blood.

CDR3 loop: CASSPNRASEGYGYTF. In DNA form, the CDR3 reads TGTGCCAGCTCACCGAACCGGGCCTCCGAGGGGTACGGCTACACCTTC. V is TRBV18 and J is TRBJ1-2; tentatively, D is TRBD1 (5 bases). The CDR3 sequence is 16 residues long. Germline V gene sequence: CDR1 KGHSH, CDR2 LQKENI. V was cut by 3 bases and J by 8 bases, with 22 bases left in between.